These 5 T cell receptor beta chains were all obtained from the same sample, sequenced in a study of cytomegalovirus exposure and HLA in healthy donors. It was with 60 Vbeta and 13 Jbeta primers that the PCR ran. Measured with immunoSEQ multiplex PCR; TCRdb has only the in-frame clones, and not every one. This sample has 150,000 to 200,000 clones, with roughly 80% found just once. Specimen: PBMCs. The receptors here all came from a female donor in good health and CMV-seronegative.

V is TRBV28 and J is TRBJ1-2; 9 nucleotides agree with TRBD1. Losses at the gene ends were 5 bases for V and 2 bases for J; bases not matched to a gene: 6. The CDR3 totals 15 residues. CDR1 is MDHEN and CDR2 is SYDVKM in the germline V gene. Here the CDR3 DNA reads TGTGCCAGCAGTCCACCCGGACAGGGGAACTATGGCTACACCTTC. Translation: CASSPPGQGNYGYTF.

V and J are TRBV27 and TRBJ2-4; D is uncertain. From germline, CDR1 is MNHEY and CDR2 SMNVEV (reference sequence). The CDR3 loop spans 13 amino acids. With 10 bases removed from V and 0 bases from J, the gap between germline ends came to 10 bases. CDR3 sequence (DNA): TGTGCCACCCGGAGCCTAGCCAAAAACATTCAGTACTTC. Amino acid sequence: CATRSLAKNIQYF.

In its sample, this clone was seen a few times. The V gene is TRBV5-4, the J gene TRBJ1-4; D may be TRBD1 (6 bases). V dropped 1 base and J dropped 3 bases, with 7 bases sitting between them. CDR3 length: 14 amino acids. Germline V lookup: CDR1 SGHNT, CDR2 YYREEE (reference sequence). The CDR3 is CASSLQGPNEKLFF. In DNA form, the CDR3 reads TGTGCCAGCAGCTTGCAGGGGCCTAATGAAAAACTGTTTTTT.

The rearrangement links TRBV7-3 to TRBJ2-1; 7 positions match TRBD1. The CDR3 runs to 14 residues. Per germline, CDR1 SGHTA and CDR2 FQGTGA. The J segment lost 8 bases and the V segment lost 5 bases, leaving 9 bases of the junction unmatched. CDR3 sequence: CASSPSRGTDEQFF. In DNA form, the CDR3 reads TGTGCCAGCAGCCCCTCCAGGGGGACGGATGAGCAGTTCTTC.

The chain is built from TRBV19 and TRBJ2-1, with TRBD2 matching 8 bases. J gave up 8 bases and V 3 bases, and 6 bases lay outside the gene matches. CDR1 and CDR2 (germline): LNHDA, SQIVND (reference sequence). The CDR3 runs 14 residues. Written as DNA, the CDR3 is TGTGCCAGTAGTATGACGGGGGGGCCCCATGAGCAGTTCTTC. Translated: CASSMTGGPHEQFF.